This TCR beta chain was sequenced in a study of blood T cells in healthy people across ages. For the second PCR, which ran for about 6 to 11 cycles, a sample-barcoded 5' primer and a J-beta primer mix were used. From the 5' RACE reads, TCRdb called clonotypes with MiXCR, one entry per CDR3 protein. The sample has 780,000 or so distinct CDR3 sequences, approximately 53% seen once; the top ten hold roughly 24%. The receptor was derived from a man between 40 and 49 years old in good health. Material for sequencing was blood.

The CDR3 region has the DNA TGTGCCAGCAGCATGACAACAGATACGCAGTATTTT. Its protein is CASSMTTDTQYF. The V gene is TRBV5-5, the J gene TRBJ2-3; D is ambiguous. Germline CDR1 and CDR2: SGHKS and YYEKEE (reference sequence). The CDR3 runs to 12 residues. The V end was cut by 4 bases, the J end by 3 bases, with 6 bases between.